This paragraph reports one T cell receptor beta chain. An end of the junction differs from the germline gene, which may be a read error. Germline assignment: CDR1 LGHNA and CDR2 YNFKEQ. The CDR3 totals 15 residues. The entry originates in a study of blood T cell repertoires in COVID-19. The overall study: Sources were T cells, B-cell-depleted T cells, or PBMCs; the material itself was cDNA or gDNA.

Study processing details: Reference gene primers were amplified, and this amplification served to estimate nucleated cell counts. Some clones are missing from TCRdb's copy, which holds only in-frame ones; the method was immunoSEQ multiplex PCR. Clone size and the V and J calls come from that table; the DNA yielded D and trimming. The profile shows around 300,000 clones, over 75% of them singletons. Sequencing was performed on peripheral blood. The sequence came from a human donor in a cohort sampled during active COVID-19. The chain recombines TRBV4-2 with TRBJ2-1, with TRBD2 identical over 13 bases. The CDR3 nucleotides are TGTGCCAGCAGCCAAGAAACTAGCGGGGGGGTCCCTAAGATCTTC. Translating it yields CASSQETSGGVPKIF.